The clone carrying this T cell receptor (beta chain) was seen a few times. Methods used by the authors: Reference gene primer amplification in the assay estimated nucleated cell counts. Clones were sequenced by immunoSEQ multiplex PCR, and TCRdb holds only the in-frame ones, with some missing. D and trimming come from the DNA, and the V and J calls and clone size come from that table. In the table there are 70,000 to 90,000 clones, 85% of which are singletons. This sample was included in a study of blood T cell repertoires in COVID-19. About the research overall: Samples came from the United States, Italy and Spain, spanning acute and convalescent COVID-19. PBMCs, B-cell-depleted T cells, or T cells provided the cDNA or gDNA that made up the material.

This receptor was obtained from a man aged 60 to 75 with acute or convalescent COVID-19. Material for sequencing was peripheral blood.

Here the CDR3 reads CASSLPGTGQGGELFF. CDR3 bases: TGCGCCAGCAGCCTACCCGGGACAGGGCAGGGCGGGGAGCTGTTTTTT. The V call is TRBV5-1, the J call TRBJ2-2; 9 bases fit TRBD1. The CDR3 has 16 amino acids. V trimming: 4 bases; J trimming: 7 bases; junction bases outside the gene matches: 11. Germline assignment: CDR1 SGHRS and CDR2 YFSETQ. Full variable domain (rest looked up from reference TRBV5-1 and TRBJ2-2): KAGVTQTPRYLIKTRGQQVTLSCSPISGHRSVSWYQQTPGQGLQFLFEYFSETQRNKGNFPGRFSGRQFSNSRSEMNVSTLELGDSALYLCASSLPGTGQGGELFFGEGSRLTVL.